Each of the 21 T cell receptor beta chains below was sequenced from the same sample in a study of blood T cell repertoires in acute mononucleosis. Documented time point: acute infectious mononucleosis, at clinical presentation within 2 weeks of symptom onset (visit 1). Profiled with immunoSEQ multiplex PCR; TCRdb holds only in-frame clones, not every one. The repertoire holds about 7,200 clones, with about 25% as singletons. This material consisted of EBV YVL epitope tetramer+ CD8+ T cells sorted from PBMCs, taken during acute infectious mononucleosis. Subset noted: CD8 T cells binding a tetramer with EBV BRLF1 109-117 peptide (YVL-BR). The receptors come from a woman between 18 and 29 years old with infectious mononucleosis caused by EBV.

This clone is medium-sized within its sample. V is TRBV6-5 and J is TRBJ2-5; a weak D match, TRBD1 (6 bases). Germline assignment: CDR1 MNHEY and CDR2 SVGAGI. With 8 bases removed from V and 1 base from J, the gap between germline ends came to 14 bases. This CDR3 comprises 14 residues. CDR3 sequence (DNA): TGTGCCAGCTTTTCCATGACAGGCCAAGAGACCCAGTACTTC. Protein: CASFSMTGQETQYF.

This clone was seen a few times. The V gene is TRBV27, the J gene TRBJ1-2; D is uncertain. Germline-derived CDR1 and CDR2 are MNHEY and SMNVEV (reference sequence). Trimming pared 6 bases from V and 4 bases from J, leaving 15 bases between. There are 14 residues in the CDR3. The CDR3 sequence: CASSQDRAAYGYTF. The CDR3 bases are TGTGCCAGCAGCCAAGATAGGGCGGCCTATGGCTACACCTTC.

To note about this clone: The junction departs from germline at one end; a sequencing error may be responsible. V gene TRBV29-1 combines with J gene TRBJ2-1; D possibly corresponds to TRBD2 (5 bases). Germline V gives CDR1 SQVTM, CDR2 ANQGSEA. This CDR3 contains 13 residues. The CDR3 nucleotides are TGTAGCGTTGGGCAGGCCCTTTACAATGAGCAGGTCTTC. Encoded protein: CSVGQALYNEQVF.

The chain couples TRBV6-6 to TRBJ1-2; D call uncertain. Per the germline V gene, CDR1 is MNHNY and CDR2 is SVGAGI (reference sequence). Trimming took 5 bases from V and 6 from J, leaving 13 bases between them. CDR3 length: 13 amino acids. CDR3 region: CASSPPGSHGYTF. In DNA form, the CDR3 reads TGTGCCAGCAGTCCCCCCGGGTCCCATGGCTACACCTTC.

Comment on this clone: This probably arose from a read error, given a far larger clone one base away. This chain connects TRBV5-4 to TRBJ2-1; 10 nucleotides line up with TRBD2. CDR3 length: 18 amino acids. J gave up 9 bases and V 0 bases, and 15 bases lay outside the gene matches. Germline CDR1 SGHNT, CDR2 YYREEE (reference sequence). This CDR3 is CASSLAAGLAPHPGEQFF. The CDR3 coding sequence is TGTGCCAGCAGCTTGGCAGCGGGACTAGCGCCCCACCCCGGTGAGCAGTTCTTC. The full variable domain, its missing parts supplied by reference TRBV5-4 and TRBJ2-1, is ETGVTQSPTHLIKTRGQQVTLRCSSQSGHNTVSWYQQALGQGPQFIFQYYREEENGRGNFPPRFSGLQFPNYSSELNVNALELDDSALYLCASSLAAGLAPHPGEQFFGPGTRLTVL.

In its sample, this clone was seen a few times. A read error is likely here: a far larger clone is one base away. V gene TRBV6-6 combines with J gene TRBJ1-2; 7 nucleotides match TRBD1. This CDR3 is 14 amino acids long. Germline V CDR1 and CDR2: MNHNY, SVGAGI (reference sequence). In DNA, the CDR3 is TGTGCCAGCAGTTACCAACAGGGGAGTGGTGGCTTCACCTTC. Its translation: CASSYQQGSGGFTF.

This clone was recorded many times. The V gene is TRBV5-4, the J gene TRBJ2-7; 9 bases match TRBD2. The V and J ends lost 4 bases and 2 bases, in that order; junction bases with no gene match: 4. This CDR3 is 14 amino acids long. The germline V gene has CDR1 SGHNT and CDR2 YYREEE (reference sequence). The CDR3 nucleotides are TGTGCCAGCAGCCATGAGCGGGGGGCCTACGAGCAGTACTTC. It yields the protein CASSHERGAYEQYF.

Remarks on this clone: Germline and junction disagree at one end, which may indicate a read error. The chain's CDR3 is CASRQLTGSGETHF. CDR3 nucleotide sequence: TGTGCCAGCAGGCAGTTGACAGGGAGTGGAGAGACCCACTTC. The chain links TRBV6-5 to TRBJ2-5; 7 bases fit TRBD1. The CDR3 sequence is 14 residues long. Germline CDR1 is MNHEY and CDR2 is SVGAGI.

This clone is labeled medium-sized (0.01 to 0.1%). The chain carries TRBV6-5 and TRBJ2-1, with D maybe TRBD2 (6 bases). The V end lost 6 bases, the J end lost 10 bases, and 13 bases lay between the germline ends. Germline V gives CDR1 MNHEY, CDR2 SVGAGI. The CDR3 spans 12 residues. The CDR3 DNA reads TGTGCCAGCAGGCAACAGACTAGGGAGCAGTTCTTC. Its protein is CASRQQTREQFF.

This clone was seen a few times. It is likely a read error: a sequence one base away is far more abundant. Other nucleotide sequences in the sample specify the same CDR3. The chain employs TRBV11-2 and TRBJ2-7; 8 positions agree with TRBD2. The CDR3 covers 14 residues. Germline CDR1 SGHAT, CDR2 FQNNGV. V lost 3 bases, J lost 5 bases, and 6 bases stayed unmatched. The CDR3 DNA reads TGTGCCAGCAGCTTGGCGGCGCGGGAGGACGAGCAGTACTTC. Encoded protein: CASSLAAREDEQYF.

This clone was counted between two and nine times. This likely stems from a read error, as it lies one base from a far larger clone. The sample holds other DNA sequences that translate to the same CDR3. V and J are TRBV7-3 and TRBJ2-5, with TRBD2 identical over 9 bases. Trimming took 2 bases from V and 4 from J; bases not matched to a gene: 5. The CDR3 extends over 15 amino acids. Germline V gene data show CDR1 as SGHTA and CDR2 as FQGTGA. The CDR3 spells CASSLLAGGGETQYF. CDR3 DNA sequence: TGTGCCAGCAGCTTACTGGCGGGGGGGGGAGAGACCCAGTACTTC.

This clone was seen more than once but under ten times. CDR3 region: CASSSLAGGPETQYF. The CDR3 bases are TGTGCCAGCAGCTCTCTAGCGGGGGGGCCAGAGACCCAGTACTTC. The rearrangement uses TRBV7-3 and TRBJ2-5, with TRBD2 identical over 12 bases. The ends lost 4 bases at V and 4 bases at J; junction bases unmatched: 4. The CDR3 consists of 15 residues. CDR1 SGHTA and CDR2 FQGTGA come from the germline V gene.

This clone has at least ten counts. The chain joins TRBV11-2 to TRBJ2-7, with 8 bases that match TRBD1. The germline V gene has CDR1 SGHAT and CDR2 FQNNGV. J gave up 4 bases and V 1 base, and 3 bases lay outside the gene matches. The CDR3 sequence is 14 residues long. CDR3 coding DNA: TGTGCCAGCAGCTTAGCAGGGGGCTCATACGAGCAGTACTTC. This gives the protein CASSLAGGSYEQYF. The whole variable domain, remainder taken from reference TRBV11-2 and TRBJ2-7, is EAGVAQSPRYKIIEKRQSVAFWCNPISGHATLYWYQQILGQGPKLLIQFQNNGVVDDSQLPKDRFSAERLKGVDSTLKIQPAKLEDSAVYLCASSLAGGSYEQYFGPGTRLTVT.

The CDR3 here is CASSQTPTGADEQYF. In DNA form, the CDR3 reads TGTGCCAGCAGCCAAACCCCGACAGGGGCGGACGAGCAGTACTTC. The V and J genes are TRBV25-1 and TRBJ2-7, with TRBD1 matching 8 bases. This CDR3 contains 15 residues. Germline CDR1 MGHDK, CDR2 SYGVNS. The trim removed 6 bases at V and 5 bases at J, leaving 12 bases unmatched.

V usage is TRBV27 and J usage is TRBJ2-1; maybe TRBD1 (5 bases). The germline gives CDR1 MNHEY, CDR2 SMNVEV (reference sequence). V lost 4 bases and J 9 bases, leaving 19 bases between the germline ends. The CDR3 loop spans 15 amino acids. CDR3 coding DNA: TGTGCCAGCAGTTCGGACGTCGGTTGGGGCGGTGAGCAGTTCTTC. It encodes CASSSDVGWGGEQFF.

Worth noting for this clone: The junction shows a germline mismatch at one end, possibly a read error. This rearrangement joins TRBV27 to TRBJ2-1; D gene unclear. Germline CDR1 MNHEY, CDR2 SMNVEV (reference sequence). This CDR3 has 12 residues. For the CDR3, the DNA is TGTGCCAGCAGCCCTACTTATGGTGAGCTGTTCTTC. Its protein is CASSPTYGELFF.

A note on this clone: A far larger clone is one nucleotide away, so this likely arose from a read error. Other DNA variants within this sample encode the same CDR3. V gene TRBV7-7 combines with J gene TRBJ2-1; no clear D. CDR1 and CDR2 from the germline V gene are SSHAT and FNYEAQ (reference sequence). The CDR3 covers 14 residues. CDR3 in amino acids: CASSLVPNLNEQFF. In DNA, the CDR3 is TGTGCTAGCAGCTTAGTGCCTAACCTCAATGAGCAGTTCTTC.

This clone rates as medium-sized (0.01 to 0.1%). The chain has TRBV7-2 and TRBJ2-1; TRBD1 is a possible D gene (6 bases). Germline assignment: CDR1 SGHTA and CDR2 FQGNSA. The CDR3 has 14 residues. The V gene lost 5 bases and the J gene lost 5 bases, with 13 bases spanning the gap. CDR3 in DNA: TGTGCCAGCAGCCCGGGACACCGAGACAATGAGCAGTTCTTC. It is translated as CASSPGHRDNEQFF.

The chain links TRBV7-9 to TRBJ2-7; D is perhaps TRBD2 (6 bases). The V end was cut by 5 bases, the J end by 10 bases, with 12 bases between. CDR1 is SEHNR and CDR2 is FQNEAQ in the germline V gene (reference sequence). CDR3 length: 11 amino acids. The CDR3 nucleotides are TGTGCCAGCAGCCTCGGGACTCTTCAGTACTTC. This sequence encodes CASSLGTLQYF.

This sequence joins TRBV27 and TRBJ2-5, with D hard to call. The germline V and J ends were trimmed by 9 bases and 7 bases, with 21 bases remaining between them. The CDR3 spans 14 residues. Looked up from germline, CDR1 is MNHEY and CDR2 is SMNVEV (reference sequence). CDR3 bases: TGTGCCAGTTCGGACGTCTCTTTTTTCGGGACCCAGTACTTC. Translation: CASSDVSFFGTQYF.

This clone is labeled medium-sized. V gene TRBV21-1 combines with J gene TRBJ2-1; the DNA was not compared with TRBD1, the D call given in the table. TRBV21-1 is given as a pseudogene. This CDR3 is built from 18 residues. Here the CDR3 DNA reads TGTGCCAGCAGCAAATCGGTCTTGGGGCCCGAGCCCTACAATGAGCAGTTCTTC. Translating it yields CASSKSVLGPEPYNEQFF.